This T cell receptor (beta chain) originates from a study of T cell repertoires in cytomegalovirus infection. Whole-study context: TCR beta signatures that were public indicated CMV infection and matching HLA type.

V was pared by 7 bases and J by 8 bases, with 15 bases between. Germline V gives CDR1 MNHEY, CDR2 SVGEGT. This CDR3 has 13 amino acids. In TCRdb, the reads were re-called with MiXCR into one record per CDR3 protein. The sample has about 310,000 distinct CDR3 sequences, more than 20% seen once; the top ten hold 10% to 15%. This clonotype was found a few times. The antigen is unknown. This TCR was sampled from a human donor in good health (CMV status not recorded). Some clones in this sample may be carry-over from other donors' samples. The chain has TRBV6-2 or TRBV6-3 and TRBJ2-1; D might be TRBD2 (5 bases). The sequencing here drew on cultured PBMCs, taken from culture after CMV antigen stimulation. The CDR3 nucleotides are TGTGCCAGCACAGACGGGGTTGGACATGAGCAGTTCTTC. It specifies CASTDGVGHEQFF.